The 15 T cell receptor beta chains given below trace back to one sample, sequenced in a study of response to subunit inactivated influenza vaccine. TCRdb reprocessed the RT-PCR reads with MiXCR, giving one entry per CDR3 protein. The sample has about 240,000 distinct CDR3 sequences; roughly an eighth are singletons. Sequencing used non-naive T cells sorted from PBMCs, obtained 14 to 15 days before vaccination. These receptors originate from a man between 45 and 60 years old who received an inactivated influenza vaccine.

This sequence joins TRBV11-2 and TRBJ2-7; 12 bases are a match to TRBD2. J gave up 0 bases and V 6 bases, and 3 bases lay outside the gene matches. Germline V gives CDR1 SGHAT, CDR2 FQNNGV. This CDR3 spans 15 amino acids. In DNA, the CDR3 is TGTGCCAGCAGACGGACTAGCGGGGACTCCTACGAGCAGTACTTC. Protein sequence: CASRRTSGDSYEQYF.

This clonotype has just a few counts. In DNA form, the CDR3 reads TGTGCCAGCAGTTACCGGCGGGGTAGGGGGGACAGGTCTAACTATGGCTACACCTTC. The encoded protein is CASSYRRGRGDRSNYGYTF. The chain combines TRBV6-5 with TRBJ1-2; 8 bases map to TRBD1. V trimming: 2 bases; J trimming: 0 bases; junction bases outside the gene matches: 14. The CDR3 covers 19 residues. Germline V gene data show CDR1 as MNHEY and CDR2 as SVGAGI.

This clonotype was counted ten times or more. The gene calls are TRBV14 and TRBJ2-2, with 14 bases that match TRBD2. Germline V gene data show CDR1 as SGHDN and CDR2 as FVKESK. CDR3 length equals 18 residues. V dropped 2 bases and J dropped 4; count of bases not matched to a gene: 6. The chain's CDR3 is CASSQRTSGRPSTGELFF. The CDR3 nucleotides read TGTGCCAGCAGCCAACGGACTAGCGGGAGGCCGAGCACCGGGGAGCTGTTTTTT.

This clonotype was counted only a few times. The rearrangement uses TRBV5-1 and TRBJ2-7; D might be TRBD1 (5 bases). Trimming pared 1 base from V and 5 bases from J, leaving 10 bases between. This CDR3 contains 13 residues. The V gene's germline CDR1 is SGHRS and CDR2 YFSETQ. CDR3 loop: CASSLWSGNEQYF. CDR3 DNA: TGCGCCAGCAGCTTGTGGTCAGGGAACGAGCAGTACTTC.

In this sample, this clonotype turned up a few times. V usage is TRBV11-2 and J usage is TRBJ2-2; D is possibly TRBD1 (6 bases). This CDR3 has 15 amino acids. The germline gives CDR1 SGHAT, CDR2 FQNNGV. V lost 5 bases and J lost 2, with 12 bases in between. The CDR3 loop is CASSQDSINTGELFF. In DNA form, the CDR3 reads TGTGCCAGCAGCCAGGACAGCATAAACACCGGGGAGCTGTTTTTT.

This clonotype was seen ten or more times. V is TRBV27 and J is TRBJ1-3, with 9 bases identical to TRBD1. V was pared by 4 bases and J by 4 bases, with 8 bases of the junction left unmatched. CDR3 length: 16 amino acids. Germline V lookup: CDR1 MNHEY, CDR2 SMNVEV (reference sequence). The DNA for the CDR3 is TGTGCCAGCAGTTCGTTACCGGGACAGGGAGGAAACACCATATATTTT. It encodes CASSSLPGQGGNTIYF.

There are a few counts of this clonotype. CDR3 sequence reads: CSAKAGGPGDEQFF. CDR3 nucleotide sequence: TGCAGTGCCAAAGCGGGGGGGCCTGGTGATGAGCAGTTCTTC. The chain combines TRBV20-1 with TRBJ2-1, with 10 positions matching TRBD2. Germline V CDR1 and CDR2: DFQATT, SNEGSKA (reference sequence). Losses at the gene ends were 6 bases for V and 8 bases for J; bases not matched to a gene: 10. The CDR3 loop spans 14 amino acids.

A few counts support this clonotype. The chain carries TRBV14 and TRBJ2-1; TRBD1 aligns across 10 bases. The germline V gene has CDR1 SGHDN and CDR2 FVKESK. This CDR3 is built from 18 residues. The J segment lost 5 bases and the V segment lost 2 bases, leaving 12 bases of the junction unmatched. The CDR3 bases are TGTGCCAGCAGCCAAATGCACCGGGACAGGGGCCAAAACAATGAGCAGTTCTTC. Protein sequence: CASSQMHRDRGQNNEQFF.

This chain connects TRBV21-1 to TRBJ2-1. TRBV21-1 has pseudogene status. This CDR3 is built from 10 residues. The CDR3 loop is CASIKDEQFF. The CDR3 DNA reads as TGTGCCAGCATCAAAGATGAGCAGTTCTTC.

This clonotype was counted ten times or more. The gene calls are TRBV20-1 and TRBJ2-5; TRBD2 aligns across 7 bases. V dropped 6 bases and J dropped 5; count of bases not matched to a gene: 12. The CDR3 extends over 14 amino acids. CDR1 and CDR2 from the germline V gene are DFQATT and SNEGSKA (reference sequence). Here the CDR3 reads CSAPGAGDRETQYF. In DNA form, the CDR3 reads TGCAGTGCGCCCGGGGCGGGAGATAGGGAGACCCAGTACTTC.

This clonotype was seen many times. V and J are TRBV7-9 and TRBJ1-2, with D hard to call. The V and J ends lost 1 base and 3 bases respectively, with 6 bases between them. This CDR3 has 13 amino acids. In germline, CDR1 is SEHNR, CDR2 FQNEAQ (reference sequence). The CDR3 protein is CASSLGDYYGYTF. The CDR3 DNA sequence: TGTGCCAGCAGCTTAGGGGATTACTATGGCTACACCTTC.

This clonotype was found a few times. Here the CDR3 DNA reads TGCGCCAGCAGCTTGGAGGAGCAGGGTCTTCACTACGAGCAGTACTTC. This gives the protein CASSLEEQGLHYEQYF. The chain combines TRBV5-1 with TRBJ2-7; maybe TRBD1 (5 bases). V gave up 0 bases and J gave up 3 bases, with 16 bases separating them. CDR1 SGHRS and CDR2 YFSETQ come from the germline V gene. The CDR3 is 16 residues long.

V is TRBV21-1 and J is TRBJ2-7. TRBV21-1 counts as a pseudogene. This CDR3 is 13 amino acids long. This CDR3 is CASSTGRRYEQYF. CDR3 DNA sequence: TGTGCCAGCAGCACCGGCCGCCGCTACGAGCAGTACTTC.

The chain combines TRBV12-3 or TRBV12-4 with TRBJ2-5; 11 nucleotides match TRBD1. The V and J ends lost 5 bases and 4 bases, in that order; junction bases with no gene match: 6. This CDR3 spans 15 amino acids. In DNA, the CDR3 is TGTGCCAGCAGTACCGGGACAGGGGGTCGAGAGACCCAGTACTTC. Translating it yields CASSTGTGGRETQYF.

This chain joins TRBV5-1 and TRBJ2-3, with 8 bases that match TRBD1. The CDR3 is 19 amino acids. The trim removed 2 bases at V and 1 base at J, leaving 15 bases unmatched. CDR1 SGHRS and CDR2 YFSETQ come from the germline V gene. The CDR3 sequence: CASSFDLQEDREGTDTQYF. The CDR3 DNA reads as TGCGCCAGCAGCTTCGACCTCCAGGAGGACAGGGAGGGCACAGATACGCAGTATTTT. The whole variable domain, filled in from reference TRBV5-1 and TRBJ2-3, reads KAGVTQTPRYLIKTRGQQVTLSCSPISGHRSVSWYQQTPGQGLQFLFEYFSETQRNKGNFPGRFSGRQFSNSRSEMNVSTLELGDSALYLCASSFDLQEDREGTDTQYFGPGTRLTVL.